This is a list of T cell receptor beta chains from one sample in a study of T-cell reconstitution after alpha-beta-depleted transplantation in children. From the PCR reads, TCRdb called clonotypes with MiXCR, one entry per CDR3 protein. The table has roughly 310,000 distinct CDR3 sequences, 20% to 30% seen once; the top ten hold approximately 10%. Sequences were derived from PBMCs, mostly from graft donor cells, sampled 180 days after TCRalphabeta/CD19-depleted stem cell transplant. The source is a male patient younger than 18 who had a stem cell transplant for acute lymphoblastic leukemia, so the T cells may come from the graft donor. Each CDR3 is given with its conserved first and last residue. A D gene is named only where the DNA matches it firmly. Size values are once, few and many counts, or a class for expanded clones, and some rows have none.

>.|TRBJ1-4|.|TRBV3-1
CASSRTKEKLFF
TGTGCCAGCAGCCGGACTAAAGAAAAACTGTTTTTT
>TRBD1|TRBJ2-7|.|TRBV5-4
CASSPGQGKRTYF
TGTGCCAGCAGCCCCGGACAGGGAAAACGGACGTACTTC
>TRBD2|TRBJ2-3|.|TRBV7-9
CASPGLAPHDTQYF
TGTGCCAGCCCGGGACTAGCGCCCCATGATACGCAGTATTTT
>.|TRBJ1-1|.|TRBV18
CASSPYRTSTEAFF
TGTGCCAGCTCACCCTACAGGACCTCCACTGAAGCTTTCTTT
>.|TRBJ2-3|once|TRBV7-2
CASKDPALTQYF
TGTGCCAGCAAGGATCCGGCGCTAACGCAGTATTTT
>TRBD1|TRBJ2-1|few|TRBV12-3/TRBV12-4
CAGDRNEQFF
TGTGCCGGGGACAGGAATGAGCAGTTCTTC
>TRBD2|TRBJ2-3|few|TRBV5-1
CASSRWGGSSSTDTQYF
TGCGCCAGCAGCCGATGGGGCGGGAGTTCTAGCACAGATACGCAGTATTTT
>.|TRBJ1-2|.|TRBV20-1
CSARDSRGLSYTF
TGCAGTGCTAGGGATTCGCGGGGTTTGAGCTACACCTTC
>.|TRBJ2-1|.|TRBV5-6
CASSPLARSSYNEQFF
TGTGCCAGCAGCCCCCTAGCGCGTAGCTCCTACAATGAGCAGTTCTTC
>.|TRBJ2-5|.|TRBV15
CATSSLGTQETQYF
TGTGCCACCAGCAGTCTAGGGACCCAAGAGACCCAGTACTTC
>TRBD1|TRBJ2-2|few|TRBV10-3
CAIRSGQGDTGELFF
TGTGCCATCAGGTCGGGACAGGGGGACACCGGGGAGCTGTTTTTT
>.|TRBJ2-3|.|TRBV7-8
CASSSNRDTQYF
TGTGCCAGCAGCTCAAATAGAGATACGCAGTATTTT